This T cell receptor (beta chain) was identified during a study of shared clonotypes between healthy human individuals. Study as a whole: Per donor, CD8 memory used one plate, CD8 naive used two, CD4 memory used three and CD4 naive used three. Findings of the study overall: As a rule, naive subsets had a larger estimated richness than memory subsets.

V was clipped by 4 bases and J by 0 bases, with 13 bases between them. This CDR3 is 16 amino acids long. The germline V gene encodes CDR1 MNHEY and CDR2 SMNVEV (reference sequence). Naivety among CD8 cells was defined by CD45RO negativity and positive CCR7 selection, thereby excluding terminally differentiated effector memory CD45RA+ cells. The data were produced by immunoSEQ multiplex PCR, yet TCRdb's version contains in-frame clones alone and is incomplete. The table shows over 2 million clones, with approximately 94% occurring only once. Of note for this clone: No antigen is known for it.

Sample: naive CD8+ T cells sorted from blood. The genes are TRBV27 and TRBJ2-1; perhaps TRBD2 as D (6 bases). This receptor was obtained from a man aged 18 to 30 in good health. In nucleotides, the CDR3 is TGTGCCAGCAGTTCCGCTTGGGGGGACTCCTACAATGAGCAGTTCTTC. It codes for CASSSAWGDSYNEQFF.